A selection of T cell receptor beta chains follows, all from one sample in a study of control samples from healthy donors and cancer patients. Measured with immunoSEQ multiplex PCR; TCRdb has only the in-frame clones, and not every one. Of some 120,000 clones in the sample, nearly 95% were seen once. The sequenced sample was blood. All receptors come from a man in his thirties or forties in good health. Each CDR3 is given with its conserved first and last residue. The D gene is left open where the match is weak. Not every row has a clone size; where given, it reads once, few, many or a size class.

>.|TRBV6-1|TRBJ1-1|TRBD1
CASSERGLATEAFF
TGTGCCAGCAGTGAAAGGGGGCTGGCCACTGAAGCTTTCTTT
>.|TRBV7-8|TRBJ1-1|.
CASSIAGYEAFF
TGTGCCAGCAGCATAGCGGGATACGAAGCTTTCTTT
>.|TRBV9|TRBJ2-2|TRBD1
CASSVELWGTVDTGELFF
TGTGCCAGCAGCGTAGAGCTTTGGGGGACAGTGGACACCGGGGAGCTGTTTTTT
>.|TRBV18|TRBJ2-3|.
CASSPTSTSTDTQYF
TGTGCCAGCTCTCCTACTTCTACTAGCACAGATACGCAGTATTTT
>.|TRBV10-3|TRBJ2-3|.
CAISVGFSGTDTQYF
TGTGCCATCAGTGTCGGCTTTTCTGGCACAGATACGCAGTATTTT
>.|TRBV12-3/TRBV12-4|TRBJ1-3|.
CASSFLRLGTIYF
TGTGCCAGCAGTTTCCTGCGGTTAGGCACCATATATTTT
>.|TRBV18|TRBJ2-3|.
CASSPPRPGGTDTQYF
TGTGCCAGCTCACCACCGCGTCCCGGCGGCACAGATACGCAGTATTTT
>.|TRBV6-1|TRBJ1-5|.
CASSDTVINQPQHF
TGTGCCAGCAGTGATACCGTGATCAATCAGCCCCAGCATTTT
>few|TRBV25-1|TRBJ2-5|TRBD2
CASSDPAGVQETQYF
TGTGCCAGCAGTGACCCCGCGGGGGTCCAAGAGACCCAGTACTTC
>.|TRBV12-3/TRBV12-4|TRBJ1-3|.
CASTLNPGNTIYF
TGTGCCAGCACACTGAATCCTGGAAACACCATATATTTT
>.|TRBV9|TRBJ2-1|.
CASNSGVSSYNEQFF
TGTGCCAGCAATTCGGGGGTCAGCTCCTACAATGAGCAGTTCTTC
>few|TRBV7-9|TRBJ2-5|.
CASSAYREGETQYF
TGTGCCAGCAGCGCCTACAGGGAGGGGGAGACCCAGTACTTC
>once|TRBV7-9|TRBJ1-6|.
CAVSSGDSPLHF
TGTGCTGTTAGCTCGGGTGACTCACCCCTCCACTTT
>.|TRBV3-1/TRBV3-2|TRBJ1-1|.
CASIPGLTWNATEAFF
TGTGCCAGCATCCCTGGTTTGACATGGAATGCCACTGAAGCTTTCTTT
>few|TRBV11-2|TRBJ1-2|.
CASSLDIRNYGYTF
TGTGCCAGCAGCCTCGACATTAGGAACTATGGCTACACCTTC
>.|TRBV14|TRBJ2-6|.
CASSPRLGSSGANVLTF
TGTGCCAGCAGCCCTAGGTTAGGCTCCTCTGGGGCCAACGTCCTGACTTTC
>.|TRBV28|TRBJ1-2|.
CASSSGGGGLRGYTF
TGTGCCAGCAGTTCCGGGGGCGGGGGCCTCCGAGGCTACACCTTC
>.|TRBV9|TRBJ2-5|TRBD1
CASSLNTGGAGETQYF
TGTGCCAGCAGCCTGAATACAGGGGGCGCGGGAGAGACCCAGTACTTC
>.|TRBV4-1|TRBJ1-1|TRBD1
CASSQKIPGQTNTEAFF
TGCGCCAGCAGCCAAAAAATACCGGGACAGACGAACACTGAAGCTTTCTTT
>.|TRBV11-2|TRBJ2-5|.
CASSTHPDGGTQYF
TGTGCCAGCAGCACGCACCCGGACGGGGGAACCCAGTACTTC
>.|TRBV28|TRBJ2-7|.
CASFKGSSYEQYF
TGTGCCAGCTTCAAGGGGAGCTCCTACGAGCAGTACTTC
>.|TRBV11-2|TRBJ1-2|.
CASSPDSFLYGYTF
TGTGCCAGCAGCCCGGACAGTTTCCTATATGGCTACACCTTC
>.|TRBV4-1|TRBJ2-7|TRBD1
CASSQDTTGASYEQYF
TGCGCCAGCAGCCAAGATACAACAGGGGCAAGCTACGAGCAGTACTTC
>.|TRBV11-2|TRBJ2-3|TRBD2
CASSLDWRGAFPLDTQYF
TGTGCCAGCAGCTTAGATTGGCGGGGGGCTTTCCCTTTAGATACGCAGTATTTT
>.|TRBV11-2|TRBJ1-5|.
CASSLAAGMGNQPQHF
TGTGCCAGCAGCTTAGCCGCAGGGATGGGCAATCAGCCCCAGCATTTT
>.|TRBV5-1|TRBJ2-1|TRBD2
CASSLLSSGGSFGNEQFF
TGCGCCAGCAGCTTGCTATCTAGCGGGGGCTCTTTCGGCAATGAGCAGTTCTTC